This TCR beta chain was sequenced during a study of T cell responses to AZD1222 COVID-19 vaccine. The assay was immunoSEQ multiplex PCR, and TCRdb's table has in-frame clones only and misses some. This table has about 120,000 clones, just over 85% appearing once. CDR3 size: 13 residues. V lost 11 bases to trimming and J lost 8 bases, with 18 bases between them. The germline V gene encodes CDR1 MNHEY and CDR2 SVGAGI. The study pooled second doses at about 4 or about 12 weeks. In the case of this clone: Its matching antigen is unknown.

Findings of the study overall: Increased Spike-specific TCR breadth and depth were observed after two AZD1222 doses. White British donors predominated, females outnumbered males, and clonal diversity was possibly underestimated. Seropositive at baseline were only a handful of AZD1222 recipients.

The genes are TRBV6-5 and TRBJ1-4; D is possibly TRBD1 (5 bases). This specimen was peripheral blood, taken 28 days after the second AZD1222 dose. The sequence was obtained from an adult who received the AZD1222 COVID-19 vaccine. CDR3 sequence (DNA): TGTGCCGGGAGGAGAGGGGTCGACGAAAAACTGTTTTTT. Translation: CAGRRGVDEKLFF.